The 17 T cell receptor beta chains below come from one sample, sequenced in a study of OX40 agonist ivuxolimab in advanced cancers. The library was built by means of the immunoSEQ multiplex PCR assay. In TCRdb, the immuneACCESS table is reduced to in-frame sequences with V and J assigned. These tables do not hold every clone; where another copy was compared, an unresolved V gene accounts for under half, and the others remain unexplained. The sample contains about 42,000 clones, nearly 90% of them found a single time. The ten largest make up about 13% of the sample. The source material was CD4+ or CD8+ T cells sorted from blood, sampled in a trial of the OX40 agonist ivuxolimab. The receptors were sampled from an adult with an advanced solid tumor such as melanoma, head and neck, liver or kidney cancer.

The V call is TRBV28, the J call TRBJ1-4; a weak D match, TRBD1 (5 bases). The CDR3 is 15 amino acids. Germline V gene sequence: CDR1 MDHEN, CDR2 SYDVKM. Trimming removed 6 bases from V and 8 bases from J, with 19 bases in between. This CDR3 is CASRGSMAGSEKLFF. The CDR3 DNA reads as TGTGCCAGCAGAGGGTCGATGGCAGGGAGCGAAAAACTGTTTTTT.

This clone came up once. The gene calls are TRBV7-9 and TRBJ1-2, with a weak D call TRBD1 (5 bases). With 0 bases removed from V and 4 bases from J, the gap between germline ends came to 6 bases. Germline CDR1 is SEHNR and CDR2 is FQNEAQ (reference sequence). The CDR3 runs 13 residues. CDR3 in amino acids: CASSLAGTYGYTF. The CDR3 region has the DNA TGTGCCAGCAGCTTAGCGGGGACCTATGGCTACACCTTC.

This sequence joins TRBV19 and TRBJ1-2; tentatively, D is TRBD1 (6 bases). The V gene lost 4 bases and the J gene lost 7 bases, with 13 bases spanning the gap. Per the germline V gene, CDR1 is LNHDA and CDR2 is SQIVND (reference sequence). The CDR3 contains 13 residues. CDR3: CASSRGQGFGYTF. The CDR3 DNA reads TGTGCCAGTAGTAGGGGGCAGGGCTTTGGCTACACCTTC.

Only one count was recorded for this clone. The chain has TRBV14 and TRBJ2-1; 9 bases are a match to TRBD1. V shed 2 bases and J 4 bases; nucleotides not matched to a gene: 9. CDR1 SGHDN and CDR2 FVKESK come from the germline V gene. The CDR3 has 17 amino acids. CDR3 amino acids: CASSQRTGTGWYNEQFF. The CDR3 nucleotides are TGTGCCAGCAGCCAAAGAACCGGGACAGGGTGGTACAATGAGCAGTTCTTC.

The CDR3 coding sequence is TGCGCCAGCAGTGAGGACACTAGCGGGAGGATCGAGCAGTACTTC. Translating it yields CASSEDTSGRIEQYF. This chain joins TRBV10-1 and TRBJ2-7; 12 positions agree with TRBD2. After removal of 2 bases from V and 6 bases from J, the junction contained 5 bases not matched to a gene. Germline V gene sequence: CDR1 WNHNN, CDR2 SYGVQD (reference sequence). This CDR3 contains 15 residues.

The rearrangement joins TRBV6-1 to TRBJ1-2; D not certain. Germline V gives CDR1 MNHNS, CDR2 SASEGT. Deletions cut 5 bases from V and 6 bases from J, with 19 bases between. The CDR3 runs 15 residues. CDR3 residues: CASSPQEAGVHGYTF. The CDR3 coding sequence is TGTGCCAGCAGTCCCCAGGAGGCAGGAGTCCATGGCTACACCTTC.

Written as DNA, the CDR3 is TGCAGCGTAGAGATCTCCCTGGGAGAGACCCAGTACTTC. It encodes CSVEISLGETQYF. The genes are TRBV29-1 and TRBJ2-5; D uncertain. V was shortened by 6 bases and J by 4 bases, with 15 bases between the two germline ends. Germline CDR1 and CDR2: SQVTM and ANQGSEA. This CDR3 has 13 residues.

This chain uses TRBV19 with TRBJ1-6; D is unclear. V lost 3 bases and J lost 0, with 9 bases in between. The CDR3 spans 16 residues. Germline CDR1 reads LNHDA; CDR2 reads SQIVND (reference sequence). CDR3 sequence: CASSMWRSSYNSPLHF. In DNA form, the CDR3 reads TGTGCCAGTAGTATGTGGAGGAGCTCCTATAATTCACCCCTCCACTTT.

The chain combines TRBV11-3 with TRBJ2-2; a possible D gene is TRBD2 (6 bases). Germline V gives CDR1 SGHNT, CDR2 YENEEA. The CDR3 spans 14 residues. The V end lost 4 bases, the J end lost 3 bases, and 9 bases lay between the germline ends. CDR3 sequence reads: CASSSGLYTGELFF. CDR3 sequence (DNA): TGTGCCAGCAGCTCGGGACTCTACACCGGGGAGCTGTTTTTT.

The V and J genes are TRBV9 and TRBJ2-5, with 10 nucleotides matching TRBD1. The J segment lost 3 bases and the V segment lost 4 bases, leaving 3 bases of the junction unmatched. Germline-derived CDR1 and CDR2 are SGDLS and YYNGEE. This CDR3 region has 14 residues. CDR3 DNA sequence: TGTGCCAGCAGCAAGACAGGGGGCGAAGAGACCCAGTACTTC. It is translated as CASSKTGGEETQYF.

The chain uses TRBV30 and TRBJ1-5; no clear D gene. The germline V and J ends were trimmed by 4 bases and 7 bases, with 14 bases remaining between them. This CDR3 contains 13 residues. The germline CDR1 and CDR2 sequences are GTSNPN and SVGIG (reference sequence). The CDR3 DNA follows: TGTGCCTGGACTACCGGACCCCGGCAGCCCCAGCATTTT. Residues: CAWTTGPRQPQHF.

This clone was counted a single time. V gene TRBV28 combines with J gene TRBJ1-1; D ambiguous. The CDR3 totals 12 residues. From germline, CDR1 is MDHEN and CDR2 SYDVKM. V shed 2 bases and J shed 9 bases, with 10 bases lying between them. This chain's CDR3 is CASSLGFQKAFF. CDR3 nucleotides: TGTGCCAGCAGTTTAGGGTTTCAGAAAGCTTTCTTT.

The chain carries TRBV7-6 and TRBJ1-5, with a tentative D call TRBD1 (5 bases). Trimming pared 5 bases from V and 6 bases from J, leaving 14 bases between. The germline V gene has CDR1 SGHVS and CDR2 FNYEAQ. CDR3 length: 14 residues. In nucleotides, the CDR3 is TGTGCCAGCAGCACAATTCAGGGTAGTCAGCCCCAGCATTTT. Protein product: CASSTIQGSQPQHF.

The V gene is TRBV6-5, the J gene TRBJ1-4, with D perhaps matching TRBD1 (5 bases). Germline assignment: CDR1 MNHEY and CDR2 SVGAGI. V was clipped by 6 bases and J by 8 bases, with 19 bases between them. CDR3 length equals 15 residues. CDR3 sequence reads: CASSSLGVWLEKLFF. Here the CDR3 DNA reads TGTGCCAGCAGCTCACTAGGGGTGTGGTTGGAAAAACTGTTTTTT.

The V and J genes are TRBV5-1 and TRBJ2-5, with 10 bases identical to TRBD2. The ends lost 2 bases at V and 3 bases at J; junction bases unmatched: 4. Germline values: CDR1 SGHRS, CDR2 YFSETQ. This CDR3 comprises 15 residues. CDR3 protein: CASSFSSGGKETQYF. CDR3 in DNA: TGCGCCAGCAGCTTCTCTAGCGGGGGAAAAGAGACCCAGTACTTC.

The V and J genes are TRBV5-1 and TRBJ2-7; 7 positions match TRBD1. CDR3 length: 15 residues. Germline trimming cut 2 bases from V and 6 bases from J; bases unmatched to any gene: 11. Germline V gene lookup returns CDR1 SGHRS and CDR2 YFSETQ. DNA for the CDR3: TGCGCCAGCAGCTTCGGCCCGACAGGGTATGGCGAGCAGTACTTC. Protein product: CASSFGPTGYGEQYF.

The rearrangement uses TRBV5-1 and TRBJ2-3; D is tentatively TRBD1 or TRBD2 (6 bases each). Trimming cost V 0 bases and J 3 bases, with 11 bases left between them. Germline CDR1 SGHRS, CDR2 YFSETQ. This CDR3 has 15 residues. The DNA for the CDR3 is TGCGCCAGCAGCTTGGGGCAGGGGAGGACAGATACGCAGTATTTT. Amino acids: CASSLGQGRTDTQYF.